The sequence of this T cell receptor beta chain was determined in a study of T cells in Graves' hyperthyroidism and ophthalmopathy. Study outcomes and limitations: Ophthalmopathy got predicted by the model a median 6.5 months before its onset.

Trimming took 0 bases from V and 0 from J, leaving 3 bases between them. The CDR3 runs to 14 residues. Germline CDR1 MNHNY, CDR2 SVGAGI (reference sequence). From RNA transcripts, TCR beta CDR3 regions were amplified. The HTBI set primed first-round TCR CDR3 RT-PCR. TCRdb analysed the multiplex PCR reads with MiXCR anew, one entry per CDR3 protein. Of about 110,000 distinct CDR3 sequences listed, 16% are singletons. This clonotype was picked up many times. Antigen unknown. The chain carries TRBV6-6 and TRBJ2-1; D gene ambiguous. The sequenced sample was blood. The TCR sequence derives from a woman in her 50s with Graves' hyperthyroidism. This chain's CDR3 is CASSYSSSYNEQFF. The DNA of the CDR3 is TGTGCCAGCAGTTACTCGAGCTCCTACAATGAGCAGTTCTTC.